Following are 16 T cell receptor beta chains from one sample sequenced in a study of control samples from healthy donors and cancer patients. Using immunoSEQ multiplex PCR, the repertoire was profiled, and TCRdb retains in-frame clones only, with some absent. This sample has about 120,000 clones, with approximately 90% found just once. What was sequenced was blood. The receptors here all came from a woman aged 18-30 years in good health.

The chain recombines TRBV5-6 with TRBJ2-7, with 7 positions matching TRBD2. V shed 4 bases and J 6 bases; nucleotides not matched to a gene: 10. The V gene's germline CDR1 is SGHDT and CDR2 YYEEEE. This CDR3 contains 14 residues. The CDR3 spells CASSRQAGVPEQYF. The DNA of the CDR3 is TGTGCCAGCAGCCGCCAGGCGGGAGTACCCGAGCAGTACTTC.

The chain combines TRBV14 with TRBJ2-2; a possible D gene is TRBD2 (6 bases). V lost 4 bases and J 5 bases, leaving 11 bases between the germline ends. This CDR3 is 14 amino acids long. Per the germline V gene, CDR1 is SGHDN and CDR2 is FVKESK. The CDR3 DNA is TGTGCCAGCAGCCCTATAGCGGTTACCGGGGAGCTGTTTTTT. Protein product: CASSPIAVTGELFF.

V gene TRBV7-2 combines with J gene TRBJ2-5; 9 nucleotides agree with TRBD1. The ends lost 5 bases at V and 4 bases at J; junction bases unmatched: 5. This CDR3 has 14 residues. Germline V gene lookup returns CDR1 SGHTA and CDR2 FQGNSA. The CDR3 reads CASSPDRGGETQYF. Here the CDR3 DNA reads TGTGCCAGCAGCCCGGACAGGGGTGGAGAGACCCAGTACTTC.

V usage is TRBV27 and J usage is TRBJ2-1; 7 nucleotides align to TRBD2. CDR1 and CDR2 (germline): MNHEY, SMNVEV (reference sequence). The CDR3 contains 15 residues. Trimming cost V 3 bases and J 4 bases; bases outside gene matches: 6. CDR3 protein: CASSFGGRLYNEQFF. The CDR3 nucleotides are TGTGCCAGCAGTTTTGGCGGGAGATTGTACAATGAGCAGTTCTTC.

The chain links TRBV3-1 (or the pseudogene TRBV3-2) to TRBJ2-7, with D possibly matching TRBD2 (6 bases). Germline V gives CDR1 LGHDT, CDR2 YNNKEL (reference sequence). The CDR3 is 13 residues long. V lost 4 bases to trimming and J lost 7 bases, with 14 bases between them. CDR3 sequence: CASSLVGSREQYF. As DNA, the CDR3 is TGTGCCAGCAGCCTGGTCGGGAGCCGTGAGCAGTACTTC.

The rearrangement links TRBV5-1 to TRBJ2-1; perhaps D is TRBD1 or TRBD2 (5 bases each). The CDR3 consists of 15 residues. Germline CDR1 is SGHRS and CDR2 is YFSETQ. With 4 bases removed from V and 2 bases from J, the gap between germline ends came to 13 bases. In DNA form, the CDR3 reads TGCGCCAGCAGCCTAGGGGACGAAACCTACAATGAGCAGTTCTTC. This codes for CASSLGDETYNEQFF.

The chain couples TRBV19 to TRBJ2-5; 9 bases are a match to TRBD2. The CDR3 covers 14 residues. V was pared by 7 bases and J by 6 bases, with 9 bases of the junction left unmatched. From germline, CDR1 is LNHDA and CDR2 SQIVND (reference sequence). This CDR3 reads CASTPGTSSQTQYF. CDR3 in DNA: TGTGCCAGTACCCCGGGGACTAGCAGCCAGACCCAGTACTTC.

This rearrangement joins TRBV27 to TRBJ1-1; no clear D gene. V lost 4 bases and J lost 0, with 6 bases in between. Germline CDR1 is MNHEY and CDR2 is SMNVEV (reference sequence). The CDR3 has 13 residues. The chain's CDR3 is CASSSRMNTEAFF. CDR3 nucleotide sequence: TGTGCCAGCAGTTCTCGTATGAACACTGAAGCTTTCTTT.

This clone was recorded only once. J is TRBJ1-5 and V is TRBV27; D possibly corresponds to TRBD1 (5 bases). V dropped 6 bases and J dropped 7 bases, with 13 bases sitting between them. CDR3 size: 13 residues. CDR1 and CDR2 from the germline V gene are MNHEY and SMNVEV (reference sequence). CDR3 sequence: CASSQAGAQPQHF. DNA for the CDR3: TGTGCCAGCAGCCAAGCCGGGGCGCAGCCCCAGCATTTT.

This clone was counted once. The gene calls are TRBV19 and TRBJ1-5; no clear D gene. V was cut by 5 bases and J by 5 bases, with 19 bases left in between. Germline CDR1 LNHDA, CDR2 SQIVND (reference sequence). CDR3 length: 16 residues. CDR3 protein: CASSSGRSGRDQPQHF. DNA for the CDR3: TGTGCCAGTAGTTCGGGCCGTTCAGGTAGGGATCAGCCCCAGCATTTT.

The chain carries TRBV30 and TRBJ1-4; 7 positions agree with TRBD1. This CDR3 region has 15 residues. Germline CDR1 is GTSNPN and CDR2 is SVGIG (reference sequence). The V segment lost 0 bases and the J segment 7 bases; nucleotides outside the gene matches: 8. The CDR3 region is CAWSVHNRGAEKLFF. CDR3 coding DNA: TGTGCCTGGAGTGTACATAACAGGGGTGCTGAAAAACTGTTTTTT.

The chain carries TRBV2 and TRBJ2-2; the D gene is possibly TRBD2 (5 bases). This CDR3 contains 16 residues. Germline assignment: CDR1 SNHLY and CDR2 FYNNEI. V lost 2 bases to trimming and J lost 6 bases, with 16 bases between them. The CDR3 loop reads CASSERSSFFPGELFF. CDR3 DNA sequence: TGTGCCAGCAGTGAAAGGTCTAGCTTCTTTCCCGGGGAGCTGTTTTTT.

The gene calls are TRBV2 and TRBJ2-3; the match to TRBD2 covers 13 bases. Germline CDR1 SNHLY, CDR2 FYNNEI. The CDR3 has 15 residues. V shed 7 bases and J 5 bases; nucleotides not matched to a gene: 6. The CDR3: CASIKLAGGQDTQYF. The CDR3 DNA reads TGTGCCAGCATTAAACTAGCGGGGGGGCAAGATACGCAGTATTTT.

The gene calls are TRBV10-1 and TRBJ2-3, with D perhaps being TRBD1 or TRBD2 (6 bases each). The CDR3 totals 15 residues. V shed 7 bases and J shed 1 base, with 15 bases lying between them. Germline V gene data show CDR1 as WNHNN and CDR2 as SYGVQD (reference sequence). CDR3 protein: CASKPPGARTDTQYF. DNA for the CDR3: TGCGCCAGCAAGCCACCGGGGGCCCGCACAGATACGCAGTATTTT.

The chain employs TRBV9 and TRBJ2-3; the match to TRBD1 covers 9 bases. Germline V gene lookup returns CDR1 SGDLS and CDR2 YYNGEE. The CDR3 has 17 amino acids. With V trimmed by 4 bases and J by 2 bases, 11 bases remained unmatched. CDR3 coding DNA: TGTGCCAGCAGCCCGCGAGCGACAGGGGGACACACAGATACGCAGTATTTT. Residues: CASSPRATGGHTDTQYF.

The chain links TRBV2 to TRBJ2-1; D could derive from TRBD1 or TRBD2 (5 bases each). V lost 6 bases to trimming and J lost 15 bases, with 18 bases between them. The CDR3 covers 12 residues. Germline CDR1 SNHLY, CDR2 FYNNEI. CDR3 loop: CASSGTRDRGFF. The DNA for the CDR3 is TGTGCCAGCAGCGGAACCCGGGACCGGGGGTTCTTC.